This T cell receptor beta chain came from a study of blood T cells in healthy people across ages. The CDR3 totals 17 residues. Germline CDR1 is LNHDA and CDR2 is SQIVND (reference sequence). V shed 5 bases, J shed 4 bases, and the junction held 16 bases outside the gene matches. A second roughly 7 to 12 cycle PCR used barcoded and J-beta primers. In TCRdb, the 5' RACE reads were re-called with MiXCR into one record per CDR3 protein. Of approximately 2,000,000 distinct CDR3 sequences in the sample, roughly two fifths are singletons; the top ten hold approximately 22%. Only one count was recorded for this clonotype. Its antigen is not identified. Findings and limits, study-wide: With donor CMV status unknown, expanded clonotype changes were possibly confounded. Researchers judged that diversity estimates from one million T cells fell short of true values.

V gene TRBV19 combines with J gene TRBJ1-2, with 7 positions matching TRBD1. Sequenced input: blood. This receptor was obtained from a human donor in good health. The CDR3 nucleotides read TGTGCCAGTAGTTCTCCCGGACAGGCTGCTACCTCCTATGGCTACACCTTC. Amino acid sequence: CASSSPGQAATSYGYTF.